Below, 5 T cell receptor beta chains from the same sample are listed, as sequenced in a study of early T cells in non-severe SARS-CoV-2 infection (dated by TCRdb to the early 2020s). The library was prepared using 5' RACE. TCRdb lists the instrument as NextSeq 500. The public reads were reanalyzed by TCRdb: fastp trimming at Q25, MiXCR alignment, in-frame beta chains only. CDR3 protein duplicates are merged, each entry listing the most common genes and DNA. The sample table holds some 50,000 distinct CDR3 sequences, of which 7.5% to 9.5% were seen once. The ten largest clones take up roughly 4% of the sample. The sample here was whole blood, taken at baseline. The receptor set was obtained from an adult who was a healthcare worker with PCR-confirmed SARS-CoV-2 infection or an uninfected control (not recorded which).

CDR3 protein: CASSPLKGAVGYTF. CDR3 nucleotide sequence: TGTGCCAGCAGCCCCCTAAAGGGGGCAGTTGGCTACACCTTC. The rearrangement uses TRBV7-9 and TRBJ1-2; 7 bases agree with TRBD1. The CDR3 runs 14 residues. With V trimmed by 5 bases and J by 7 bases, 10 bases remained unmatched. The germline CDR1 and CDR2 sequences are SEHNR and FQNEAQ (reference sequence).

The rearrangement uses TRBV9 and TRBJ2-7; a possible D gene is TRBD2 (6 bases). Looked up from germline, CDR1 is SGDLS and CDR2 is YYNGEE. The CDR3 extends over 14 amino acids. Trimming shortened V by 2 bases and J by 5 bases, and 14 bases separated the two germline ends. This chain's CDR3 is CASSVGGGRDEQYF. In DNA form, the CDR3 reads TGTGCCAGCAGCGTCGGGGGAGGAAGGGACGAGCAGTACTTC. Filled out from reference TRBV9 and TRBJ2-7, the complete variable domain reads DSGVTQTPKHLITATGQRVTLRCSPRSGDLSVYWYQQSLDQGLQFLIQYYNGEERAKGNILERFSAQQFPDLHSELNLSSLELGDSALYFCASSVGGGRDEQYFGPGTRLTVT.

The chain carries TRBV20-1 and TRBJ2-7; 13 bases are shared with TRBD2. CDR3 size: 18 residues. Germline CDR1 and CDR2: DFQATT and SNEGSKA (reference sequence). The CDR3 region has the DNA TGCGGTTGGACCGGACTAGCGGGAGCGCTCCGGCTGACCTACGAGCAGTACTTC. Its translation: CGWTGLAGALRLTYEQYF.

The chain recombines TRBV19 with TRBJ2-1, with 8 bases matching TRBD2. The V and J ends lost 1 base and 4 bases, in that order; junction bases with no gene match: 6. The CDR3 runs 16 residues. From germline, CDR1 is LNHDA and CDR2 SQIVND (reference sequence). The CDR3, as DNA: TGTGCCAGTAGTATAGTACTAGCGGAAATATACAATGAGCAGTTCTTC. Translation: CASSIVLAEIYNEQFF.

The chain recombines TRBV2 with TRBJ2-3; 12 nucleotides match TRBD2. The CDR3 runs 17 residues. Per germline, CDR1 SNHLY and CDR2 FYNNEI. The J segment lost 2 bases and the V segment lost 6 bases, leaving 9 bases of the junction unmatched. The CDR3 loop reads CASRAGLAGATTDTQYF. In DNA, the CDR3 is TGTGCCAGCAGAGCGGGACTAGCGGGCGCTACCACAGATACGCAGTATTTT.